These 5 T cell receptor beta chains were all obtained from the same sample, sequenced in a study of T cells in Graves' hyperthyroidism and ophthalmopathy (dated by TCRdb to about 2019). The method behind the library was multiplex PCR. Sequencer: Illumina HiSeq 2000. The TCR beta CDR3 regions were amplified from RNA transcripts. The first round of RT-PCR for the TCR CDR3 was performed with the HTBI primer set and the Qiagen OneStep RT-PCR kit. In TCRdb, the public reads were trimmed at Q25 with fastp and aligned with MiXCR, with productive beta chains retained. Rows matching on CDR3 protein sequence are summarized as one entry with the most common DNA and genes. The sample includes 130,000 to 150,000 distinct CDR3 sequences, with roughly a fifth observed a single time. Over 60% of the sample rests with the top ten. The source material was blood. These TCRs come from a woman aged 45 to 65 with Graves' hyperthyroidism that later progressed to Graves' ophthalmopathy.

This rearrangement joins TRBV7-8 to TRBJ2-2, with 7 bases aligning to TRBD1. Germline values: CDR1 SGHVS, CDR2 FQNEAQ. V shed 5 bases and J 1 base; nucleotides not matched to a gene: 7. The CDR3 is made up of 16 amino acids. CDR3 in amino acids: CASSHPDRKNTGELFF. The CDR3 bases are TGTGCCAGCAGCCACCCGGACAGGAAGAACACCGGGGAGCTGTTTTTT.

This clonotype was recorded at least ten times. The chain links TRBV6-1 to TRBJ2-1; tentatively, D is TRBD1 or TRBD2 (6 bases each). The CDR3 contains 14 residues. Germline values: CDR1 MNHNS, CDR2 SASEGT. V lost 5 bases, J lost 12 bases, and 20 bases lay in between. The CDR3: CASSSRAQGGRQFF. The DNA for the CDR3 is TGTGCCAGCAGTTCCAGGGCCCAAGGGGGGAGGCAGTTCTTC.

This clonotype has ten or more counts. The V and J genes are TRBV20-1 and TRBJ2-7; possible D gene TRBD1, 5 bases. Germline assignment: CDR1 DFQATT and CDR2 SNEGSKA (reference sequence). Trimming shortened V by 2 bases and J by 2 bases, and 25 bases separated the two germline ends. The CDR3 extends over 18 amino acids. Here the CDR3 reads CSARLSVDQGIRTYEQYF. Here the CDR3 DNA reads TGCAGTGCTAGACTTTCCGTCGACCAGGGAATCCGGACCTACGAGCAGTACTTC.

This clonotype has more than one count but fewer than ten. The rearrangement links TRBV7-3 to TRBJ2-6; possibly TRBD1 for D (6 bases). The CDR3 consists of 18 residues. Germline CDR1 and CDR2: SGHTA and FQGTGA. V lost 0 bases and J 0 bases, leaving 12 bases between the germline ends. CDR3 region: CASSLTGGGSSGANVLTF. CDR3 DNA sequence: TGTGCCAGCAGCTTAACTGGGGGCGGAAGCTCTGGGGCCAACGTCCTGACTTTC. The full variable domain, with the rest looked up from reference TRBV7-3 and TRBJ2-6, is GAGVSQTPSNKVTEKGKYVELRCDPISGHTALYWYRQSLGQGPEFLIYFQGTGAADDSGLPNDRFFAVRPEGSVSTLKIQRTERGDSAVYLCASSLTGGGSSGANVLTFGAGSRLTVL.

The chain joins TRBV7-3 to TRBJ2-1; 12 nucleotides agree with TRBD2. CDR3 length: 15 amino acids. V trimming: 4 bases; J trimming: 7 bases; junction bases outside the gene matches: 5. In germline, CDR1 is SGHTA, CDR2 FQGTGA. CDR3 DNA sequence: TGTGCCAGCAGCTACAGGACTAGCGGGACGAATGAGCAGTTCTTC. It yields the protein CASSYRTSGTNEQFF.